The 16 T cell receptor beta chains below come from one sample, sequenced in a study of cytomegalovirus exposure and HLA in healthy donors. This PCR relied on a set of 60 Vbeta primers and 13 Jbeta primers. Sequencing used immunoSEQ multiplex PCR; TCRdb keeps in-frame clones, though not all of them. The table lists 150,000 to 200,000 clones, roughly 80% of them singletons. Sequencing input: PBMCs. All receptors come from a male donor in good health and CMV-seronegative.

This rearrangement joins TRBV19 to TRBJ1-5; D is possibly TRBD1 (5 bases). Per the germline V gene, CDR1 is LNHDA and CDR2 is SQIVND (reference sequence). V lost 6 bases and J lost 2, with 20 bases in between. The CDR3 totals 17 residues. The CDR3, as DNA: TGTGCCAGTAGCCCCCTGATAGGGGTTTCGGGCAATCAGCCCCAGCATTTT. Translating gives CASSPLIGVSGNQPQHF.

This clone was seen a single time. V gene TRBV9 combines with J gene TRBJ2-7; 16 bases match TRBD2. CDR1 is SGDLS and CDR2 is YYNGEE in the germline V gene. The junction had 8 bases not matched to a gene; V was cut back by 3 bases and J by 2 bases. The CDR3 runs to 18 residues. The CDR3 is CASSGEQGTSGRAYEQYF. As DNA, the CDR3 is TGTGCCAGCAGCGGAGAACAGGGGACTAGCGGGAGGGCCTACGAGCAGTACTTC. The full variable domain, rest sourced from reference TRBV9 and TRBJ2-7, is DSGVTQTPKHLITATGQRVTLRCSPRSGDLSVYWYQQSLDQGLQFLIQYYNGEERAKGNILERFSAQQFPDLHSELNLSSLELGDSALYFCASSGEQGTSGRAYEQYFGPGTRLTVT.

The V gene is TRBV27, the J gene TRBJ1-4, with 7 bases identical to TRBD1. The CDR3 covers 14 residues. Trimming cost V 3 bases and J 7 bases; bases outside gene matches: 5. Germline V CDR1 and CDR2: MNHEY, SMNVEV (reference sequence). DNA of the CDR3: TGTGCCAGCAGTTTTACAGGGGTCGGTGAAAAACTGTTTTTT. Translating it yields CASSFTGVGEKLFF.

This clone appeared a few times. The chain links TRBV28 to TRBJ1-3, with a tentative D call TRBD1 (5 bases). The V gene lost 6 bases and the J gene lost 3 bases, with 12 bases spanning the gap. This CDR3 spans 14 amino acids. CDR1 is MDHEN and CDR2 is SYDVKM in the germline V gene. Here the CDR3 reads CASRGVLGGNTIYF. The CDR3 DNA reads as TGTGCCAGCAGAGGGGTCCTGGGTGGAAACACCATATATTTT.

V usage is TRBV5-1 and J usage is TRBJ2-3; TRBD1 agrees at 7 bases. CDR3 length: 19 amino acids. Germline V gene data show CDR1 as SGHRS and CDR2 as YFSETQ. V lost 4 bases to trimming and J lost 2 bases; unmatched junction nucleotides: 19. CDR3 nucleotides: TGCGCCAGCAGCCGAAGCGCTCAGGCGGCAGGGGGACCCACAGATACGCAGTATTTT. Its translation is CASSRSAQAAGGPTDTQYF.

This chain uses TRBV5-6 with TRBJ1-3; D not certain. V gave up 0 bases and J gave up 4 bases, with 11 bases separating them. The CDR3 contains 15 residues. The germline CDR1 and CDR2 sequences are SGHDT and YYEEEE. CDR3 loop: CASSLEGAQGNTIYF. DNA of the CDR3: TGTGCCAGCAGCTTGGAGGGAGCACAGGGAAACACCATATATTTT.

The rearrangement links TRBV16 to TRBJ1-5; D perhaps matches TRBD1 (5 bases). This CDR3 has 15 residues. The V end lost 6 bases, the J end lost 7 bases, and 19 bases lay between the germline ends. CDR1 and CDR2 (germline): KGHSY, FQNENV. The CDR3 here is CASSHRGRDSQPQHF. CDR3 DNA sequence: TGTGCCAGCAGTCATCGCGGCAGGGATTCGCAGCCCCAGCATTTT.

The rearrangement links TRBV6-6 to TRBJ1-2; D is unclear. Trimming cost V 2 bases and J 4 bases, with 8 bases left between them. Germline V CDR1 and CDR2: MNHNY, SVGAGI (reference sequence). CDR3 length: 13 amino acids. The CDR3 bases are TGTGCCAGCAGTTACGAGGATGCCTATGGCTACACCTTC. Encoded protein: CASSYEDAYGYTF.

This clone was picked up one time. V gene TRBV6-4 combines with J gene TRBJ2-7, with a weak D call TRBD2 (5 bases). This CDR3 region has 19 residues. The germline V gene has CDR1 MRHNA and CDR2 SNTAGT. V shed 0 bases and J shed 2 bases, with 23 bases lying between them. This CDR3 reads CASSDSSGARRRGPYEQYF. The CDR3 bases are TGTGCCAGCAGTGACTCGTCAGGAGCGCGTCGACGAGGGCCCTACGAGCAGTACTTC.

This chain uses TRBV5-6 with TRBJ2-7; 7 nucleotides line up with TRBD2. Germline-derived CDR1 and CDR2 are SGHDT and YYEEEE. The junction had 3 bases not matched to a gene; V was cut back by 0 bases and J by 0 bases. The CDR3 spans 15 residues. CDR3 in DNA: TGTGCCAGCAGCTTGGGTAGGGACTACTCCTACGAGCAGTACTTC. This encodes CASSLGRDYSYEQYF.

J is TRBJ2-7 and V is TRBV5-1; 11 bases agree with TRBD1. V shed 3 bases, J shed 5 bases, and the junction held 1 base outside the gene matches. The CDR3 length is 13 residues. The germline V gene has CDR1 SGHRS and CDR2 YFSETQ. CDR3 DNA sequence: TGCGCCAGCAGCTGGACAGGGGGCCACGAGCAGTACTTC. Its translation: CASSWTGGHEQYF. Full variable domain (outside the CDR3, taken from reference TRBV5-1 and TRBJ2-7): KAGVTQTPRYLIKTRGQQVTLSCSPISGHRSVSWYQQTPGQGLQFLFEYFSETQRNKGNFPGRFSGRQFSNSRSEMNVSTLELGDSALYLCASSWTGGHEQYFGPGTRLTVT.

The J gene is TRBJ2-7, the V gene TRBV5-1, with 7 positions matching TRBD1. J lost 1 base, V lost 4 bases, and 5 bases had no gene match. Germline CDR1 is SGHRS and CDR2 is YFSETQ. The CDR3 sequence is 14 residues long. The CDR3 region is CASSIRQGSYEQYF. CDR3 bases: TGCGCCAGCAGCATTCGACAGGGATCCTACGAGCAGTACTTC. Drawing the rest from reference TRBV5-1 and TRBJ2-7, the complete variable domain is KAGVTQTPRYLIKTRGQQVTLSCSPISGHRSVSWYQQTPGQGLQFLFEYFSETQRNKGNFPGRFSGRQFSNSRSEMNVSTLELGDSALYLCASSIRQGSYEQYFGPGTRLTVT.

The J gene is TRBJ2-5, the V gene TRBV6-5; 10 bases agree with TRBD2. The CDR3 covers 14 residues. After removal of 2 bases from V and 3 bases from J, the junction contained 0 bases not matched to a gene. CDR1 MNHEY and CDR2 SVGAGI come from the germline V gene. CDR3 sequence (DNA): TGTGCCAGCAGTTACGGACTAGCGGAAGAGACCCAGTACTTC. Amino acid sequence: CASSYGLAEETQYF.

This clone has only a few counts. V and J are TRBV7-2 and TRBJ1-2, with D possibly being TRBD1 (6 bases). Trimming took 8 bases from V and 4 from J, leaving 11 bases between them. The CDR3 spans 12 residues. Germline assignment: CDR1 SGHTA and CDR2 FQGNSA. DNA for the CDR3: TGTGCCAGCGAGGGGGTCTCCTATGGCTACACCTTC. Its translation: CASEGVSYGYTF.

The rearrangement joins TRBV9 to TRBJ2-3; TRBD2 matches at 9 bases. Germline CDR1 SGDLS, CDR2 YYNGEE. The J segment lost 4 bases and the V segment lost 0 bases, leaving 3 bases of the junction unmatched. The CDR3 is 15 amino acids. This CDR3 is CASSVAGGRADTQYF. CDR3 coding DNA: TGTGCCAGCAGCGTAGCGGGCGGGAGGGCAGATACGCAGTATTTT.

This chain connects TRBV7-3 to TRBJ2-1, with 14 bases fitting TRBD2. With V trimmed by 3 bases and J by 9 bases, 7 bases remained unmatched. Per germline, CDR1 SGHTA and CDR2 FQGTGA. The CDR3 contains 16 residues. The chain's CDR3 is CASSLLTSGGASEQFF. In nucleotides, the CDR3 is TGTGCCAGCAGCTTGTTGACTAGCGGGGGGGCCAGTGAGCAGTTCTTC.